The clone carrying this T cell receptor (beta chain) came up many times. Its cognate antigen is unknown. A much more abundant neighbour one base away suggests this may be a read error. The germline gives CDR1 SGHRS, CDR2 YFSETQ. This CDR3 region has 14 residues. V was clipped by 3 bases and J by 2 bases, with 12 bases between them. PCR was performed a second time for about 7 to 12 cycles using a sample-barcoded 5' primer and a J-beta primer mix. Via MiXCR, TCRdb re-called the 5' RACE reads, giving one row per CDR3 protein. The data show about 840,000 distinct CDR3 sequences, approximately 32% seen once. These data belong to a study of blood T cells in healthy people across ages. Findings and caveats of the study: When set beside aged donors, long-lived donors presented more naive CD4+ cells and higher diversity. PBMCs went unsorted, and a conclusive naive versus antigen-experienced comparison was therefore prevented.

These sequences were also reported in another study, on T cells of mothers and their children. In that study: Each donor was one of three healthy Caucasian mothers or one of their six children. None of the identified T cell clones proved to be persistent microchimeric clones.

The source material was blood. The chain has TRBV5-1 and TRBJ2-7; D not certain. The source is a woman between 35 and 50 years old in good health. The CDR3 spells CASSWVVLPYEQYF. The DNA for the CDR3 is TGCGCCAGCAGCTGGGTAGTTTTGCCCTACGAGCAGTACTTC.